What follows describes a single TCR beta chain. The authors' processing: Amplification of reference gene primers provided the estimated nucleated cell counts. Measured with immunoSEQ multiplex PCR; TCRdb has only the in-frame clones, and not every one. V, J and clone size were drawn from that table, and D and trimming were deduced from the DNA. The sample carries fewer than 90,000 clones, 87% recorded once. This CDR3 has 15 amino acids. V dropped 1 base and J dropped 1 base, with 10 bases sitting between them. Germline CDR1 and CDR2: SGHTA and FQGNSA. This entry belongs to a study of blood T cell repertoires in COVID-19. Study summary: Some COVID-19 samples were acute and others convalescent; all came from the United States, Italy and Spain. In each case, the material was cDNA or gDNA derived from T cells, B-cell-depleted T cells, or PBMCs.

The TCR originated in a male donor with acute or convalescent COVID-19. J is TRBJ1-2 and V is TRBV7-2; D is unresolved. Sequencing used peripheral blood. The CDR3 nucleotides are TGTGCCAGCAGCTTAGGTGCAGATCTTAACTATGGCTACACCTTC. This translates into CASSLGADLNYGYTF.